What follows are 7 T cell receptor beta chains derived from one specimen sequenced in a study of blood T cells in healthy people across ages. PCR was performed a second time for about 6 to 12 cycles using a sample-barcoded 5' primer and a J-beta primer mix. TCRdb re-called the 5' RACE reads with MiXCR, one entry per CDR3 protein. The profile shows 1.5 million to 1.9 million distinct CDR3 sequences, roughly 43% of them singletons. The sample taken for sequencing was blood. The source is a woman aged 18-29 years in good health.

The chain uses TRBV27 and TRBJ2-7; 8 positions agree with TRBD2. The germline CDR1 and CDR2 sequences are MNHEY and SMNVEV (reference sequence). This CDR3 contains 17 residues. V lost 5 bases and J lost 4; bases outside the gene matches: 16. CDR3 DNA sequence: TGTGCCAGCAGTGCGCTGACGGGACTGGCGGGGGGATACGAGCAGTACTTC. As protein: CASSALTGLAGGYEQYF.

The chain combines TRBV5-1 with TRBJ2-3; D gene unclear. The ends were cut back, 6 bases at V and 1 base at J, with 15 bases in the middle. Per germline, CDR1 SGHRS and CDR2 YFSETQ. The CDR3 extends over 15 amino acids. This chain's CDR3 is CASTFRPAGTDTQYF. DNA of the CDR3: TGCGCCAGCACCTTTCGACCCGCTGGCACAGATACGCAGTATTTT.

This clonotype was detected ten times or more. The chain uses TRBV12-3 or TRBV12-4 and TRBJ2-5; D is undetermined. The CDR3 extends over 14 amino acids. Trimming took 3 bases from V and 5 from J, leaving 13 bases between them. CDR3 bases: TGTGCCAGCAGTTTCGCACTCGGCCCCGAGACCCAGTACTTC. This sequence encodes CASSFALGPETQYF.

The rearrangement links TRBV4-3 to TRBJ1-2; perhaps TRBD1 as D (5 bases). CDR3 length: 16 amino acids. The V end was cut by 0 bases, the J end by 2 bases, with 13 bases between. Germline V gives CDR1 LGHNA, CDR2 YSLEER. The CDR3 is CASSQEAAGGNYGYTF. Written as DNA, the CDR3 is TGCGCCAGCAGCCAAGAAGCCGCGGGGGGGAACTATGGCTACACCTTC.

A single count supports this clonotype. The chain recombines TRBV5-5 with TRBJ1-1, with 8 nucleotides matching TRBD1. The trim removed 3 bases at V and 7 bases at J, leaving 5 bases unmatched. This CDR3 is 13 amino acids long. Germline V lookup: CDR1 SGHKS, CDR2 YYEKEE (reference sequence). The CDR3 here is CASSYTGGVEAFF. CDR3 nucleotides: TGTGCCAGCAGCTACACAGGGGGGGTTGAAGCTTTCTTT. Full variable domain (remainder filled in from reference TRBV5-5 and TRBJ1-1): DAGVTQSPTHLIKTRGQQVTLRCSPISGHKSVSWYQQVLGQGPQFIFQYYEKEERGRGNFPDRFSARQFPNYSSELNVNALLLGDSALYLCASSYTGGVEAFFGQGTRLTVV.

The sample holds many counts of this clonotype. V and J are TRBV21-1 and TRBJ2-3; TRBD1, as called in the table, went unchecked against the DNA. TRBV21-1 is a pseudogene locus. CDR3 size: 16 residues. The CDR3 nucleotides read TGTGCCAGCAGCAAACGGACAGGGAACTATACAGATACGCAGTATTTT. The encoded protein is CASSKRTGNYTDTQYF.

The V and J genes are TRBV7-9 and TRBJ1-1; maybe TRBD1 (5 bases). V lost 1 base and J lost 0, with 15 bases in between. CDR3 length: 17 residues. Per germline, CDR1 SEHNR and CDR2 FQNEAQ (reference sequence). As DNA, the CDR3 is TGTGCCAGCAGCTTAGGGGGCGAACCAGACATGAACACTGAAGCTTTCTTT. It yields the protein CASSLGGEPDMNTEAFF.